This T cell receptor beta chain emerged from a study of OX40 agonist ivuxolimab in advanced cancers. Whole-study context: Prior therapy, whether anti-PD-1, anti-PD-L1 or anti-CTLA-4, was allowed, and 30% to 40% had some. Patients achieving partial responses numbered three: one hepatocellular carcinoma case and two cutaneous melanoma cases. Study-level results: The 0.1-3.0 mg/kg partial responders had among the lowest clonal expansion.

Trimming took 8 bases from V and 5 from J; bases not matched to a gene: 6. The CDR3 loop spans 15 amino acids. The germline gives CDR1 MNHNS, CDR2 SASEGT. Clones were read by immunoSEQ multiplex PCR, and TCRdb kept only the in-frame ones, dropping some. The data show approximately 52,000 clones, about 85% seen once. Patients were ineligible given autoimmune disease history or systemic immunosuppression. Comment on this clone: Its antigen is currently unknown.

The chain has TRBV6-1 and TRBJ2-3, with 14 bases matching TRBD2. The sample was CD4+ or CD8+ T cells sorted from blood, taken in a trial of the OX40 agonist ivuxolimab. This TCR came from an adult with an advanced solid tumor such as melanoma, head and neck, liver or kidney cancer. DNA for the CDR3: TGTGCCAGCTTGGGACTAGCGGGAGCAAAAGATACGCAGTATTTT. It yields the protein CASLGLAGAKDTQYF.